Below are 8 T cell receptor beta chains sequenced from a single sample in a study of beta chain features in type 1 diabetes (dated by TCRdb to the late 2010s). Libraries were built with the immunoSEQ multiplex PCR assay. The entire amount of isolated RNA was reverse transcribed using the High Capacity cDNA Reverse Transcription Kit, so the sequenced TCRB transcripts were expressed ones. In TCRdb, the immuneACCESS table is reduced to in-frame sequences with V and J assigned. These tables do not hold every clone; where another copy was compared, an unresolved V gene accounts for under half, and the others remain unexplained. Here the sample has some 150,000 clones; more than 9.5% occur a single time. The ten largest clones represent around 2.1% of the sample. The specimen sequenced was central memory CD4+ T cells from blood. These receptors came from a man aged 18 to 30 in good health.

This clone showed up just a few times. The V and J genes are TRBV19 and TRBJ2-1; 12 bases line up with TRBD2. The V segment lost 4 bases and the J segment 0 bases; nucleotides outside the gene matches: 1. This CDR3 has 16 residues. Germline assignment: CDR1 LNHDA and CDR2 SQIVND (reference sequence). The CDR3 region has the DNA TGTGCCAGTAGTAGGACTAGCGGGGACTCCTACAATGAGCAGTTCTTC. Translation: CASSRTSGDSYNEQFF.

CDR3 sequence (DNA): TGTGCCAGCAGTATACCAGGGGTGAGCTCCTACGAGCAGTACTTC. Translation gives CASSIPGVSSYEQYF. This chain connects TRBV28 to TRBJ2-5, with D perhaps TRBD1 (6 bases). The DNA end is more similar to TRBJ2-7, so the J call may be wrong. The V gene's germline CDR1 is MDHEN and CDR2 SYDVKM. The CDR3 sequence is 15 residues long.

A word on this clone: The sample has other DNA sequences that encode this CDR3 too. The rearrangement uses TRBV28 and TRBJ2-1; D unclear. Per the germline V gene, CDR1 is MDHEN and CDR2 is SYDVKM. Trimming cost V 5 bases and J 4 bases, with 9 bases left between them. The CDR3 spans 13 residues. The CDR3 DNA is TGTGCCAGCAGTCTAGGAAATTACAATGAGCAGTTCTTC. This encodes CASSLGNYNEQFF. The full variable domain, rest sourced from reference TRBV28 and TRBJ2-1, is DVKVTQSSRYLVKRTGEKVFLECVQDMDHENMFWYRQDPGLGLRLIYFSYDVKMKEKGDIPEGYSVSREKKERFSLILESASTNQTSMYLCASSLGNYNEQFFGPGTRLTVL.

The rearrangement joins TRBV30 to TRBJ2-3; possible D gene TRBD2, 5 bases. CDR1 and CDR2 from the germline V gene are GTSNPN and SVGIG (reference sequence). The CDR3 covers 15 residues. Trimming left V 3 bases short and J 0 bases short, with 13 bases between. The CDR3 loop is CAWRRLRTSTDTQYF. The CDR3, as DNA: TGTGCCTGGAGGAGACTACGAACTAGCACAGATACGCAGTATTTT. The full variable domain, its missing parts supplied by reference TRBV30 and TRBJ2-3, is SQTIHQWPATLVQPVGSPLSLECTVEGTSNPNLYWYRQAAGRGLQLLFYSVGIGQISSEVPQNLSASRPQDRQFILSSKKLLLSDSGFYLCAWRRLRTSTDTQYFGPGTRLTVL.

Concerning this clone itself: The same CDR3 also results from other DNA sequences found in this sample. The CDR3 region is CAWSVPSYEQYF. CDR3 nucleotides: TGTGCCTGGAGTGTACCTAGCTACGAGCAGTACTTC. The chain has TRBV30 and TRBJ2-7; D uncertain. The CDR3 sequence is 12 residues long. Germline assignment: CDR1 GTSNPN and CDR2 SVGIG (reference sequence). V was pared by 0 bases and J by 3 bases, with 6 bases between.

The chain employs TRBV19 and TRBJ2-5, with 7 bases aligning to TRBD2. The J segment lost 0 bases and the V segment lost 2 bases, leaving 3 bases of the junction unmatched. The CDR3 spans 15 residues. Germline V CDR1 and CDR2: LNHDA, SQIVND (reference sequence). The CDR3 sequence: CASSIPGRHQETQYF. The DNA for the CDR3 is TGTGCCAGTAGTATACCCGGGAGGCACCAAGAGACCCAGTACTTC.

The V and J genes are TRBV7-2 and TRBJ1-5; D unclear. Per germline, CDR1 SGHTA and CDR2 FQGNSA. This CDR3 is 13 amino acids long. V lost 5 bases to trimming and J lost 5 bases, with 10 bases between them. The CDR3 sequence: CASSKTYDQPQHF. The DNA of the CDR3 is TGTGCCAGCAGCAAGACCTACGATCAGCCCCAGCATTTT.

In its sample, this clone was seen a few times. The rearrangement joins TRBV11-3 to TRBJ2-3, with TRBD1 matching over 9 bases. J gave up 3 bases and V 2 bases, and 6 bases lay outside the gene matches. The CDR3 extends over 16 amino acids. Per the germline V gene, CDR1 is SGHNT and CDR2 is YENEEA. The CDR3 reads CASSLHRGRGTDTQYF. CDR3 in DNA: TGTGCCAGCAGCTTACACAGGGGGCGCGGGACAGATACGCAGTATTTT. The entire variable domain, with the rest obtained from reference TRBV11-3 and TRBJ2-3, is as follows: EAGVVQSPRYKIIEKKQPVAFWCNPISGHNTLYWYLQNLGQGPELLIRYENEEAVDDSQLPKDRFSAERLKGVDSTLKIQPAELGDSAVYLCASSLHRGRGTDTQYFGPGTRLTVL.